The 8 T cell receptor beta chains listed next were all sequenced from one sample in a study of identical twins. Using its own MiXCR run on the 5' RACE reads, TCRdb lists one record per CDR3 protein. The sample yields 420,000 or so distinct CDR3 sequences, about 18% seen once. Sequencing input: naive T cells sorted from blood. The origin of the receptors is a man over 45 in good health.

This clonotype was detected ten times or more. The J gene is TRBJ2-7, the V gene TRBV30, with D hard to call. CDR3 length: 11 residues. Per germline, CDR1 GTSNPN and CDR2 SVGIG (reference sequence). V was pared by 2 bases and J by 3 bases, with 5 bases between. CDR3 amino acids: CAWSFGYEQYF. DNA of the CDR3: TGTGCCTGGAGTTTCGGCTACGAGCAGTACTTC. Complete variable domain (other parts from reference TRBV30 and TRBJ2-7): SQTIHQWPATLVQPVGSPLSLECTVEGTSNPNLYWYRQAAGRGLQLLFYSVGIGQISSEVPQNLSASRPQDRQFILSSKKLLLSDSGFYLCAWSFGYEQYFGPGTRLTVT.

At least ten counts were recorded for this clonotype. This chain uses TRBV28 with TRBJ2-3, with D perhaps TRBD1 or TRBD2 (5 bases each). The CDR3 length is 14 residues. Germline CDR1 and CDR2: MDHEN and SYDVKM. V lost 1 base to trimming and J lost 2 bases, with 7 bases between them. CDR3 loop: CASSLSGTTDTQYF. The CDR3 coding sequence is TGTGCCAGCAGTTTATCAGGGACCACAGATACGCAGTATTTT.

The CDR3 region is CSVGQAGGYGYTF. The CDR3 DNA sequence: TGCAGCGTTGGACAGGCGGGTGGATATGGCTACACCTTC. The rearrangement joins TRBV29-1 to TRBJ1-2; D is perhaps TRBD1 (6 bases). The CDR3 covers 13 residues. Germline assignment: CDR1 SQVTM and CDR2 ANQGSEA. Trimming removed 4 bases from V and 5 bases from J, with 14 bases in between.

The J gene is TRBJ2-7, the V gene TRBV25-1; D is perhaps TRBD1 or TRBD2 (5 bases each). The CDR3 extends over 14 amino acids. Germline CDR1 is MGHDK and CDR2 is SYGVNS. V lost 1 base, J lost 3 bases, and 10 bases lay in between. The DNA for the CDR3 is TGTGCCAGCAGTGAATGGGACGCCCGCTACGAGCAGTACTTC. Protein product: CASSEWDARYEQYF.

This clonotype was found many times. The CDR3 nucleotides read TGTGCCAGTACCCGACCGGGACAGGGGCATGAAAAACTGTTTTTT. This gives the protein CASTRPGQGHEKLFF. This sequence joins TRBV19 and TRBJ1-4; 10 bases match TRBD1. The CDR3 is made up of 15 amino acids. Trimming cost V 7 bases and J 6 bases; bases outside gene matches: 8. Germline lookup yields CDR1 LNHDA and CDR2 SQIVND (reference sequence).

Only a few counts were recorded for this clonotype. The chain is built from TRBV4-3 and TRBJ1-2; D is unclear. The CDR3 sequence is 16 residues long. Germline V gene lookup returns CDR1 LGHNA and CDR2 YSLEER. The V end was cut by 0 bases, the J end by 0 bases, with 11 bases between. CDR3 residues: CASSQDIQEANYGYTF. In nucleotides, the CDR3 is TGCGCCAGCAGCCAAGATATTCAGGAAGCTAACTATGGCTACACCTTC.

This clonotype was found a few times. The chain uses TRBV7-9 and TRBJ1-4; 7 nucleotides agree with TRBD1. J was trimmed by 8 bases and V by 2 bases; bases with no gene match: 8. This CDR3 region has 15 residues. Germline CDR1 is SEHNR and CDR2 is FQNEAQ (reference sequence). The CDR3 sequence is CASSLTTGEEEKLFF. CDR3 in DNA: TGTGCCAGCAGCTTAACCACAGGGGAGGAGGAAAAACTGTTTTTT.

This clonotype was recorded many times. The J gene is TRBJ2-1, the V gene TRBV5-1, with TRBD2 matching 9 bases. This CDR3 has 16 residues. Germline V lookup: CDR1 SGHRS, CDR2 YFSETQ. V shed 0 bases, J shed 10 bases, and the junction held 11 bases outside the gene matches. The CDR3 DNA reads as TGCGCCAGCAGCTTGGCCGAGCAAGCGGGAGGTGGGGAGCAGTTCTTC. This translates into CASSLAEQAGGGEQFF.